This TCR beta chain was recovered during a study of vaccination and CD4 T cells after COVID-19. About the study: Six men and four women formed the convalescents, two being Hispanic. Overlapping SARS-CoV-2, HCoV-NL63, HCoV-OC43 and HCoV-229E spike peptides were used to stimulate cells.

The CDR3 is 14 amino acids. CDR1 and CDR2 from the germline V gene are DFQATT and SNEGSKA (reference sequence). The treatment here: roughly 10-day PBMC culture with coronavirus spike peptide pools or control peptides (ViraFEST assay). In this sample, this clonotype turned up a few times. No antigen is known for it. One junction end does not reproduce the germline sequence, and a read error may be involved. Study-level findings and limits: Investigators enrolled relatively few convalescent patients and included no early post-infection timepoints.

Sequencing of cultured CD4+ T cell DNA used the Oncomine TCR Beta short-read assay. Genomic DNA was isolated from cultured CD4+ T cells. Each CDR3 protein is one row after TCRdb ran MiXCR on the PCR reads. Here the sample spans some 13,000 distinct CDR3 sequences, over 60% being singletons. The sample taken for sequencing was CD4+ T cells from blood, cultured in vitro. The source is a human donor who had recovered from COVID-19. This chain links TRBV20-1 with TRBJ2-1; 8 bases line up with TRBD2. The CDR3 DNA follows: TGCAGTGCTGCGGGAGGAACCTCCTTCAATGAGCAGTTCTTC. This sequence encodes CSAAGGTSFNEQFF.